This entry concerns a single T cell receptor beta chain. Its antigen is still unknown. Per germline, CDR1 MNHEY and CDR2 SMNVEV (reference sequence). The CDR3 length is 14 residues. V shed 6 bases, J shed 0 bases, and the junction held 3 bases outside the gene matches. This entry belongs to a study of cytomegalovirus exposure and HLA in healthy donors. The PCR used 60 Vbeta and 13 Jbeta primers. TCRdb keeps only in-frame clones here, not all; method: immunoSEQ multiplex PCR. The sample consists of more than 95,000 clones, around 86% of them appearing once. Healthy donors of bone marrow made up the group. Overall study results and limits: A highly shared variant cluster was judged a likely technical artifact. A prior analysis recorded that most TCR beta V segments were productive about 87% or about 30% of the time.

This receptor was obtained from a man aged 25-45 years in good health and CMV-seropositive. The chain recombines TRBV27 with TRBJ2-7; 9 nucleotides agree with TRBD1. The sequenced material came from PBMCs. CDR3 DNA sequence: TGTGCCAGCAGGTGGGACAGGGCCTCCTACGAGCAGTACTTC. This codes for CASRWDRASYEQYF.